One sample yielded the 32 T cell receptor beta chains listed below, sequenced in a study of cytomegalovirus exposure and HLA in healthy donors. The primer mix had 60 Vbeta and 13 Jbeta primers. TCRdb keeps only in-frame clones here, not all; method: immunoSEQ multiplex PCR. The sample consists of about 100,000 clones, roughly 73% of them appearing once. The sequenced sample was PBMCs. All receptors derive from a man aged 30 to 45 in good health and CMV-seronegative.

The J gene is TRBJ2-7, the V gene TRBV29-1; D may be TRBD1 (5 bases). CDR3 length: 12 residues. Germline-derived CDR1 and CDR2 are SQVTM and ANQGSEA. Deletions cut 4 bases from V and 7 bases from J, with 14 bases between. The CDR3 DNA follows: TGCAGCGTTGCGCTCCAGGGTGAGGAGCAGTACTTC. This gives the protein CSVALQGEEQYF.

This clone was observed a handful of times. This chain links TRBV28 with TRBJ1-3; D possibly corresponds to TRBD1 (6 bases). CDR3 length equals 16 residues. The V end was cut by 2 bases, the J end by 3 bases, with 14 bases between. The germline gives CDR1 MDHEN, CDR2 SYDVKM. CDR3 nucleotide sequence: TGTGCCAGCAGTTTAGGCGGCAGGGGTAGTGGAAACACCATATATTTT. Translated: CASSLGGRGSGNTIYF.

The chain has TRBV4-1 and TRBJ1-2; 8 nucleotides agree with TRBD1. V was clipped by 3 bases and J by 6 bases; unmatched bases: 6. There are 14 residues in the CDR3. The germline V gene encodes CDR1 MGHRA and CDR2 YSYEKL. This chain's CDR3 is CASSHGQGRNGYTF. CDR3 DNA sequence: TGCGCCAGCAGCCACGGACAGGGTAGGAATGGCTACACCTTC.

The genes are TRBV11-2 and TRBJ1-1, with a possible D match to TRBD1 (5 bases). There are 14 residues in the CDR3. The germline gives CDR1 SGHAT, CDR2 FQNNGV. V gave up 5 bases and J gave up 4 bases, with 14 bases separating them. The CDR3 coding sequence is TGTGCCAGCAGCGCCCAACAAAGGGGCACTGAAGCTTTCTTT. Protein sequence: CASSAQQRGTEAFF.

This clone has a handful of counts. The genes are TRBV6-1 and TRBJ1-6; no reliable D call. Per the germline V gene, CDR1 is MNHNS and CDR2 is SASEGT. V lost 7 bases to trimming and J lost 11 bases, with 15 bases between them. The CDR3 totals 13 residues. The CDR3 sequence is CASIEGASTPLHF. Here the CDR3 DNA reads TGTGCCAGCATAGAGGGTGCGTCGACACCCCTCCACTTT.

V usage is TRBV5-1 and J usage is TRBJ1-2; 7 bases map to TRBD1. This CDR3 region has 14 residues. CDR1 is SGHRS and CDR2 is YFSETQ in the germline V gene. V shed 4 bases, J shed 6 bases, and the junction held 9 bases outside the gene matches. The CDR3 is CASSHGTDTDGYTF. CDR3 DNA: TGCGCCAGCAGCCACGGGACAGATACTGATGGCTACACCTTC.

This chain connects TRBV5-1 to TRBJ2-3, with D perhaps TRBD2 (6 bases). The CDR3 totals 15 residues. Trimming removed 0 bases at V and 5 bases at J, with 13 bases between. Germline values: CDR1 SGHRS, CDR2 YFSETQ. This CDR3 is CASSLGDFLRDTQYF. CDR3 nucleotide sequence: TGCGCCAGCAGCTTGGGGGACTTTCTCAGAGATACGCAGTATTTT. Full variable domain (missing parts from reference TRBV5-1 and TRBJ2-3): KAGVTQTPRYLIKTRGQQVTLSCSPISGHRSVSWYQQTPGQGLQFLFEYFSETQRNKGNFPGRFSGRQFSNSRSEMNVSTLELGDSALYLCASSLGDFLRDTQYFGPGTRLTVL.

The rearrangement joins TRBV27 to TRBJ1-5, with D unclear. Per germline, CDR1 MNHEY and CDR2 SMNVEV (reference sequence). V lost 6 bases and J lost 0, with 6 bases in between. CDR3 length: 13 residues. The CDR3 protein is CASRRDSNQPQHF. CDR3 in DNA: TGTGCCAGCAGGAGGGATAGCAATCAGCCCCAGCATTTT.

The genes are TRBV7-9 and TRBJ2-7; 7 bases line up with TRBD1. Germline V gives CDR1 SEHNR, CDR2 FQNEAQ (reference sequence). The V gene end was trimmed by 6 bases and the J gene end by 1 base; junction bases not matched to a gene: 3. The CDR3 contains 13 residues. CDR3 residues: CASRTGQSYEQYF. DNA for the CDR3: TGTGCCAGCAGGACGGGACAGTCCTACGAGCAGTACTTC. The full variable domain, with the rest looked up from reference TRBV7-9 and TRBJ2-7, is DTGVSQNPRHKITKRGQNVTFRCDPISEHNRLYWYRQTLGQGPEFLTYFQNEAQLEKSRLLSDRFSAERPKGSFSTLEIQRTEQGDSAMYLCASRTGQSYEQYFGPGTRLTVT.

The chain couples TRBV9 to TRBJ1-1; 10 bases fit TRBD1. This CDR3 has 14 residues. V trimming: 5 bases; J trimming: 6 bases; junction bases outside the gene matches: 7. CDR1 is SGDLS, CDR2 YYNGEE, per germline. The CDR3 loop is CASSSGTGVAEAFF. The CDR3 nucleotides are TGTGCCAGCAGTTCCGGGACAGGGGTCGCTGAAGCTTTCTTT.

The genes are TRBV30 and TRBJ1-1, with D unresolved. The V gene lost 4 bases and the J gene lost 0 bases, with 3 bases spanning the gap. CDR3 size: 11 residues. Germline-derived CDR1 and CDR2 are GTSNPN and SVGIG (reference sequence). The CDR3 here is CAWTVNTEAFF. CDR3 bases: TGTGCCTGGACAGTGAACACTGAAGCTTTCTTT.

This clone was seen a single time. The genes are TRBV11-2 and TRBJ2-7; possible D gene TRBD2, 6 bases. V dropped 4 bases and J dropped 3 bases, with 13 bases sitting between them. Germline V gene lookup returns CDR1 SGHAT and CDR2 FQNNGV. The CDR3 has 14 amino acids. CDR3 in amino acids: CASSYSGPRYEQYF. The CDR3 nucleotides are TGTGCCAGCAGCTACAGCGGGCCCCGCTACGAGCAGTACTTC. The full variable domain, with the rest looked up from reference TRBV11-2 and TRBJ2-7, is EAGVAQSPRYKIIEKRQSVAFWCNPISGHATLYWYQQILGQGPKLLIQFQNNGVVDDSQLPKDRFSAERLKGVDSTLKIQPAKLEDSAVYLCASSYSGPRYEQYFGPGTRLTVT.

The rearrangement links TRBV7-6 to TRBJ2-7, with 9 bases matching TRBD2. CDR3 size: 16 residues. The germline V gene encodes CDR1 SGHVS and CDR2 FNYEAQ. J gave up 1 base and V 4 bases, and 8 bases lay outside the gene matches. CDR3 sequence: CASSSSGGKLSYEQYF. The CDR3 DNA reads as TGTGCCAGCAGCTCGAGCGGGGGGAAGCTATCCTACGAGCAGTACTTC.

V gene TRBV10-2 combines with J gene TRBJ2-7; D may be TRBD1 (6 bases). Germline assignment: CDR1 WSHSY and CDR2 SAAADI. V was pared by 6 bases and J by 5 bases, with 17 bases between. This CDR3 contains 14 residues. The DNA for the CDR3 is TGCGCCAGCAGCAGGGGAGAGGACAGCCACGAGCAGTACTTC. As protein: CASSRGEDSHEQYF.

V and J are TRBV28 and TRBJ2-4; 8 nucleotides agree with TRBD1. The CDR3 totals 17 residues. The junction had 10 bases not matched to a gene; V was cut back by 4 bases and J by 2 bases. Germline-derived CDR1 and CDR2 are MDHEN and SYDVKM. DNA for the CDR3: TGTGCCAGCAGTTCCCTGGACAGGGTGGGTACCAAAAACATTCAGTACTTC. This translates into CASSSLDRVGTKNIQYF.

V gene TRBV9 combines with J gene TRBJ2-3; D call uncertain. Trimming stripped 6 bases from V and 1 base from J, with 6 bases between. The CDR3 is made up of 12 amino acids. The germline CDR1 and CDR2 sequences are SGDLS and YYNGEE. CDR3 DNA sequence: TGTGCCAGCAACGCGGGCACAGATACGCAGTATTTT. It specifies CASNAGTDTQYF.

The chain has TRBV5-4 and TRBJ2-7, with 9 bases that match TRBD2. The CDR3 contains 15 residues. Germline CDR1 reads SGHNT; CDR2 reads YYREEE (reference sequence). The ends lost 2 bases at V and 0 bases at J; junction bases unmatched: 3. DNA for the CDR3: TGTGCCAGCAGCTTAATTAGCGGGAGCTCCTACGAGCAGTACTTC. Its protein product is CASSLISGSSYEQYF.

The chain has TRBV4-1 and TRBJ1-1; D remains ambiguous. Trimming took off 0 bases at V and 3 bases at J, with 11 bases between the two ends. Germline V CDR1 and CDR2: MGHRA, YSYEKL. This CDR3 spans 15 amino acids. The CDR3 reads CASSQDPQRYTEAFF. The CDR3 DNA is TGCGCCAGCAGCCAAGACCCCCAGCGATACACTGAAGCTTTCTTT.

The chain combines TRBV5-4 with TRBJ2-7, with D possibly TRBD2 on 6 matching bases. Looked up from germline, CDR1 is SGHNT and CDR2 is YYREEE (reference sequence). V was trimmed by 2 bases and J by 2 bases, leaving 11 bases between them. This CDR3 is built from 14 residues. The CDR3 nucleotides are TGTGCCAGCAGCTTCCGGGGGAGGCCCTACGAGCAGTACTTC. This translates into CASSFRGRPYEQYF. Full variable domain (rest looked up from reference TRBV5-4 and TRBJ2-7): ETGVTQSPTHLIKTRGQQVTLRCSSQSGHNTVSWYQQALGQGPQFIFQYYREEENGRGNFPPRFSGLQFPNYSSELNVNALELDDSALYLCASSFRGRPYEQYFGPGTRLTVT.

The chain joins TRBV11-2 to TRBJ2-5; TRBD2 might be the D (6 bases). This CDR3 is 14 amino acids long. Germline CDR1 SGHAT, CDR2 FQNNGV. The V end lost 0 bases, the J end lost 9 bases, and 14 bases lay between the germline ends. The CDR3 loop is CASSLETGRSSQYF. In nucleotides, the CDR3 is TGTGCCAGCAGCTTAGAAACGGGGAGGTCTTCCCAGTACTTC.

This chain links TRBV7-9 with TRBJ2-5; perhaps TRBD1 as D (6 bases). The CDR3 covers 18 residues. Germline lookup yields CDR1 SEHNR and CDR2 FQNEAQ (reference sequence). V was clipped by 5 bases and J by 2 bases, with 24 bases between them. CDR3 sequence (DNA): TGTGCCAGCAGCCCGGGGTTCAGAGGGGGATTCGAGCAAGAGACCCAGTACTTC. Amino acid sequence: CASSPGFRGGFEQETQYF.

The CDR3 bases are TGTGCCAGCAGGAGACAGGGGGGCATCGAGACCCAGTACTTC. It translates to CASRRQGGIETQYF. This chain links TRBV2 with TRBJ2-5, with TRBD1 matching over 9 bases. Germline V gives CDR1 SNHLY, CDR2 FYNNEI. This CDR3 is 14 amino acids long. The trim removed 6 bases at V and 5 bases at J, leaving 7 bases unmatched.

V and J are TRBV2 and TRBJ1-1; a possible D gene is TRBD1 (6 bases). Germline CDR1 and CDR2: SNHLY and FYNNEI. Trimming removed 4 bases at V and 3 bases at J, with 27 bases between. The CDR3 loop spans 19 amino acids. The CDR3 nucleotides read TGTGCCAGCAGTGGACCCGTGTCGGCAGGGGCGCGTAGGGACACTGAAGCTTTCTTT. It translates to CASSGPVSAGARRDTEAFF.

The CDR3 region has the DNA TGTGCCAGCAGACAAGGGGGTAGCGGGGACAATGAGCAGTTCTTC. It specifies CASRQGGSGDNEQFF. The chain joins TRBV6-6 to TRBJ2-1, with TRBD2 matching over 8 bases. With 6 bases clipped from V and 5 bases from J, the junction kept 9 bases outside the gene matches. CDR1 is MNHNY and CDR2 is SVGAGI in the germline V gene (reference sequence). This CDR3 is built from 15 residues.

The gene calls are TRBV30 and TRBJ2-3, with D possibly matching TRBD2 (6 bases). Looked up from germline, CDR1 is GTSNPN and CDR2 is SVGIG (reference sequence). The CDR3 spans 15 residues. V shed 0 bases and J shed 0 bases, with 10 bases lying between them. The CDR3 DNA follows: TGTGCCTGGAGTGTACTTAGCGGCAGCACAGATACGCAGTATTTT. It codes for CAWSVLSGSTDTQYF.

V usage is TRBV6-5 and J usage is TRBJ2-4, with 8 bases identical to TRBD1. CDR3 length equals 13 residues. Germline V CDR1 and CDR2: MNHEY, SVGAGI. J gave up 8 bases and V 6 bases, and 6 bases lay outside the gene matches. The CDR3 spells CASSGQGLDIQYF. For the CDR3, the DNA is TGTGCCAGCAGCGGACAGGGTTTGGACATTCAGTACTTC.

This sequence joins TRBV18 and TRBJ1-6; 7 bases fit TRBD1. The ends lost 0 bases at V and 7 bases at J; junction bases unmatched: 9. Per the germline V gene, CDR1 is KGHSH and CDR2 is LQKENI. This CDR3 has 17 residues. The CDR3 DNA reads as TGTGCCAGCTCACCACCCGTGTCTGGCAGGGGGAATTCACCCCTCCACTTT. Translated: CASSPPVSGRGNSPLHF.

The chain uses TRBV15 and TRBJ1-1, with a possible D match to TRBD1 (6 bases). V lost 5 bases to trimming and J lost 3 bases, with 13 bases between them. The CDR3 runs to 14 residues. Germline V gene lookup returns CDR1 LNHNV and CDR2 YYDKDF (reference sequence). The CDR3 coding sequence is TGTGCCACCAGCGTAGGGGGGAGGGACACTGAAGCTTTCTTT. This encodes CATSVGGRDTEAFF.

The chain carries TRBV6-5 and TRBJ2-3, with D tentatively TRBD2 (5 bases). Germline CDR1 MNHEY, CDR2 SVGAGI. This CDR3 contains 15 residues. The germline V and J ends were trimmed by 4 bases and 0 bases, with 11 bases remaining between them. CDR3 loop: CASSFDYSSTDTQYF. In nucleotides, the CDR3 is TGTGCCAGCAGTTTCGACTACTCTAGCACAGATACGCAGTATTTT.

J is TRBJ2-2 and V is TRBV4-1; 8 bases map to TRBD1. CDR3 length: 19 residues. The germline V gene has CDR1 MGHRA and CDR2 YSYEKL. J gave up 3 bases and V 2 bases, and 14 bases lay outside the gene matches. The CDR3 spells CASSQKGTGLRRDTGELFF. CDR3 nucleotides: TGCGCCAGCAGCCAAAAGGGGACAGGCCTACGACGGGACACCGGGGAGCTGTTTTTT.

The chain couples TRBV10-3 to TRBJ2-7, with 10 bases that match TRBD1. V trimming: 3 bases; J trimming: 4 bases; junction bases outside the gene matches: 9. Germline values: CDR1 ENHRY, CDR2 SYGVKD. This CDR3 region has 16 residues. As DNA, the CDR3 is TGTGCCATCAGTGACCCGGACAGGGGGTTAGGGTACGAGCAGTACTTC. Translation gives CAISDPDRGLGYEQYF.

V usage is TRBV27 and J usage is TRBJ1-1; D may be TRBD1 (6 bases). The CDR3 has 15 amino acids. Between the trimmed V and J ends, which lost 5 bases and 4 bases, there was a span of 17 bases. Germline CDR1 reads MNHEY; CDR2 reads SMNVEV (reference sequence). The CDR3 reads CASSPSLLGGTEAFF. The CDR3 DNA follows: TGTGCCAGCAGTCCCTCGCTGTTAGGGGGCACTGAAGCTTTCTTT.